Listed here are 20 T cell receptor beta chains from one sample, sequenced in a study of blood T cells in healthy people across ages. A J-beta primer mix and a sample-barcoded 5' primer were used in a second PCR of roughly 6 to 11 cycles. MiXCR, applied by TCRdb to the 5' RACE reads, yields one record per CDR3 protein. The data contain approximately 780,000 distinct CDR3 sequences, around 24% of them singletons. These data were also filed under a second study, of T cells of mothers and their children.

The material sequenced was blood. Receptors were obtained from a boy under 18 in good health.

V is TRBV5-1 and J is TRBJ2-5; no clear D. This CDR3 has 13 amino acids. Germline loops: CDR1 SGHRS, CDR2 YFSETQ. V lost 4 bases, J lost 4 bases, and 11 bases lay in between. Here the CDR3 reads CASSILERETQYF. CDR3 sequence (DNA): TGCGCCAGCAGCATTCTAGAAAGAGAGACCCAGTACTTC.

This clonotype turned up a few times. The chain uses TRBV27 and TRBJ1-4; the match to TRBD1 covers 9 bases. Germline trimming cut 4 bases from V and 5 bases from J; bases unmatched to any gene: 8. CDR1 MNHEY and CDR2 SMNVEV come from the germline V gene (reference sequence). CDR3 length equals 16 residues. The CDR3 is CASSSTRDRENEKLFF. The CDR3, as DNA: TGTGCCAGCAGTTCAACCCGGGACAGGGAGAATGAAAAACTGTTTTTT.

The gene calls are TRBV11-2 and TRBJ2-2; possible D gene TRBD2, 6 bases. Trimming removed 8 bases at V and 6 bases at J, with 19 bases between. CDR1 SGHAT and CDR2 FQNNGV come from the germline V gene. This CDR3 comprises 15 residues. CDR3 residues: CASFPGGAKAGELFF. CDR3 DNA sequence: TGTGCCAGCTTCCCTGGCGGGGCGAAGGCCGGGGAGCTGTTTTTT.

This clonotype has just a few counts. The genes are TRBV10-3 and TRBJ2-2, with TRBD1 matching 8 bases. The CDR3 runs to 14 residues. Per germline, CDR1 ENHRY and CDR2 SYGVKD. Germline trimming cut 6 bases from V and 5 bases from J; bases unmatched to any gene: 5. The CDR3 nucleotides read TGTGCCATCAGGCAGGGGGCTAATACCGGGGAGCTGTTTTTT. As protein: CAIRQGANTGELFF.

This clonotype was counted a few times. CDR3 bases: TGCGCCAGCAGCTTGCCCCAGGGGGCGAGGACTGAAGCTTTCTTT. This sequence encodes CASSLPQGARTEAFF. The chain couples TRBV5-1 to TRBJ1-1; 8 bases are shared with TRBD1. Germline V gives CDR1 SGHRS, CDR2 YFSETQ. The CDR3 contains 15 residues. V trimming: 1 base; J trimming: 5 bases; junction bases outside the gene matches: 7.

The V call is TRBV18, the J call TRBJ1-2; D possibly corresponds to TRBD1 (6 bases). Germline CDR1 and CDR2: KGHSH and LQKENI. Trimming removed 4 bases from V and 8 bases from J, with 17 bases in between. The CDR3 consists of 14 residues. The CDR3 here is CASSQVADREGYTF. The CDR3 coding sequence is TGTGCCAGCTCACAGGTCGCGGACAGAGAAGGCTACACCTTC.

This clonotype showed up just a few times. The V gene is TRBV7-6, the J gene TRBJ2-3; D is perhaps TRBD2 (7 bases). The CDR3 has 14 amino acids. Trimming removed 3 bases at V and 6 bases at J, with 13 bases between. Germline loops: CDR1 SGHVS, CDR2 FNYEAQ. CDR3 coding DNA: TGTGCCAGCAGCTTTGGAGGGGGGGAGGATACGCAGTATTTT. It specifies CASSFGGGEDTQYF.

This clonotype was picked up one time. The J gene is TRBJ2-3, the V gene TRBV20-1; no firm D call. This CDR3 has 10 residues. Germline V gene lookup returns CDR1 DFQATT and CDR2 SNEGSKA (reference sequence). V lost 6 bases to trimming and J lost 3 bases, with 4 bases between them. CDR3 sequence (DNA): TGCAGTGCCCAGACAGATACGCAGTATTTT. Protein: CSAQTDTQYF.

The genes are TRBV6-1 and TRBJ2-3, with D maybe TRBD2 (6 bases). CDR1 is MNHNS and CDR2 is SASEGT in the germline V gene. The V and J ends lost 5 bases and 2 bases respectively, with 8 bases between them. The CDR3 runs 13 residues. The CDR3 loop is CASSWRATDTQYF. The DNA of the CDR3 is TGTGCCAGCAGTTGGAGGGCCACAGATACGCAGTATTTT.

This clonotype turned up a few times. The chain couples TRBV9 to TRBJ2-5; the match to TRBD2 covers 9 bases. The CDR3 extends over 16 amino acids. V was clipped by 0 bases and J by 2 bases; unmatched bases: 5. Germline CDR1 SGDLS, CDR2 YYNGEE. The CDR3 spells CASSVEASGEQETQYF. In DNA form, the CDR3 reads TGTGCCAGCAGCGTAGAGGCTAGCGGGGAACAAGAGACCCAGTACTTC.

This CDR3 is CASSAGQNNSPLHF. CDR3 bases: TGCGCCAGCAGCGCAGGACAGAATAATTCACCCCTCCACTTT. J is TRBJ1-6 and V is TRBV5-1, with D perhaps matching TRBD1 (6 bases). Trimming took 4 bases from V and 5 from J, leaving 10 bases between them. Germline V lookup: CDR1 SGHRS, CDR2 YFSETQ. The CDR3 covers 14 residues.

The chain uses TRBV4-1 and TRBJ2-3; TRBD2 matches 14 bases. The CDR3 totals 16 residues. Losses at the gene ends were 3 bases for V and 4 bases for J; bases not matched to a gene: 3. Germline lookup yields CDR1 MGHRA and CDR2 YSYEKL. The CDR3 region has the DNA TGCGCCAGCAGCCAGACGGGACTAGCGGGGGCAGATACGCAGTATTTT. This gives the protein CASSQTGLAGADTQYF.

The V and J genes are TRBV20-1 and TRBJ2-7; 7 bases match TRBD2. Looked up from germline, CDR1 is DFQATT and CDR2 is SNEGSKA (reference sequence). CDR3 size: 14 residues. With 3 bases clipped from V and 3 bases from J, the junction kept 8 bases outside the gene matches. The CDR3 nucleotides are TGCAGTGCTAGGATCCGGACTAGTAGCTACGAGCAGTACTTC. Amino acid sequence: CSARIRTSSYEQYF.

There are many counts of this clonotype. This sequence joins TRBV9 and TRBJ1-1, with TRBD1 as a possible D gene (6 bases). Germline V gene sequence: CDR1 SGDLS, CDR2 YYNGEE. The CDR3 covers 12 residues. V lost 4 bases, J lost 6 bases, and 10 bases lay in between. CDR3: CASSSGQPEAFF. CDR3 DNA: TGTGCCAGCAGCTCCGGACAGCCTGAAGCTTTCTTT.

CDR3 residues: CSVETATYEQYF. DNA of the CDR3: TGCAGCGTTGAAACGGCGACTTACGAGCAGTACTTC. The rearrangement uses TRBV29-1 and TRBJ2-5, with D unclear. The J call may be incorrect, as the DNA end agrees better with TRBJ2-7. This CDR3 comprises 12 residues. Germline loops: CDR1 SQVTM, CDR2 ANQGSEA.

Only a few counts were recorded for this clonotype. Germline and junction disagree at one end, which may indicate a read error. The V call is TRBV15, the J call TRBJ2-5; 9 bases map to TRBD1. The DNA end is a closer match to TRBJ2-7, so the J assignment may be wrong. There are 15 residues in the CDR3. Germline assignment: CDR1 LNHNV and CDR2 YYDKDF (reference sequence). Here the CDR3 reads CATSRRDRDTNEQYF. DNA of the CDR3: TGCGCCACCAGCAGAAGGGACAGGGACACGAACGAGCAGTACTTC.

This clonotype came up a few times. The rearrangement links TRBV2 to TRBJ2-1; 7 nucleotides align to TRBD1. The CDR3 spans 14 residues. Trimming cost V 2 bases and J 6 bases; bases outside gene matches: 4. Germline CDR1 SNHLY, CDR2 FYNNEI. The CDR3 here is CASSENRGRNEQFF. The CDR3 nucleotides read TGTGCCAGCAGTGAAAACAGGGGTCGCAATGAGCAGTTCTTC.

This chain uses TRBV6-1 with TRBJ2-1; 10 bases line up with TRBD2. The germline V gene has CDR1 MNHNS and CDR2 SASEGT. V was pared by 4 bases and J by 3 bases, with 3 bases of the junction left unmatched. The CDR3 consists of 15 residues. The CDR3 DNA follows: TGTGCCAGCAGTGCACTAGCGGGGAACTACAATGAGCAGTTCTTC. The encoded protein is CASSALAGNYNEQFF.

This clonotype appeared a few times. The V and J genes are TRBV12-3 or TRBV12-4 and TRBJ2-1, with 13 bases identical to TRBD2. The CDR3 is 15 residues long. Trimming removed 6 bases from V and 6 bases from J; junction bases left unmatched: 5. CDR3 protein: CASSAGLAGSNEQFF. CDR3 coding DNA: TGTGCCAGCAGCGCGGGACTAGCGGGGAGCAATGAGCAGTTCTTC.

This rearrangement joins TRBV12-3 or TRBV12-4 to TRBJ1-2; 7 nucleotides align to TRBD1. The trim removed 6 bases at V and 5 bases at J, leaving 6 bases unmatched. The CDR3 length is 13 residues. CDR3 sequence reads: CASSQDRAYGYTF. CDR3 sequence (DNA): TGTGCCAGCAGCCAAGACAGGGCGTATGGCTACACCTTC.